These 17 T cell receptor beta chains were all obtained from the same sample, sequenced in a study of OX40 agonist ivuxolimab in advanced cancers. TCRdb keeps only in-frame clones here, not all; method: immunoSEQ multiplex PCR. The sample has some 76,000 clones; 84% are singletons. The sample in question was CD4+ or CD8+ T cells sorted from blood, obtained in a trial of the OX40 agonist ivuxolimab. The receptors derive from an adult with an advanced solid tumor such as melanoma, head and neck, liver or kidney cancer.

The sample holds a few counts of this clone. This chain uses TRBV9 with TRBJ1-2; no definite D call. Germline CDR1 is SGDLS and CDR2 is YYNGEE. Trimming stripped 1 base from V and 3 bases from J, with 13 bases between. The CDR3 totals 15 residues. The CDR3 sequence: CASSVMGSGDYGYTF. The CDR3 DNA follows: TGTGCCAGCAGCGTAATGGGATCGGGAGACTATGGCTACACCTTC.

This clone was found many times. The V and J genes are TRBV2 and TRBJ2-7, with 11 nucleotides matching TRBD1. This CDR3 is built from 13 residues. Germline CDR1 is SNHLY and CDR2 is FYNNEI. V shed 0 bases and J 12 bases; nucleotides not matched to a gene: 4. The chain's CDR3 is CASSEAGGTGGYF. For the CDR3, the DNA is TGTGCCAGCAGTGAAGCGGGTGGGACAGGGGGGTACTTC.

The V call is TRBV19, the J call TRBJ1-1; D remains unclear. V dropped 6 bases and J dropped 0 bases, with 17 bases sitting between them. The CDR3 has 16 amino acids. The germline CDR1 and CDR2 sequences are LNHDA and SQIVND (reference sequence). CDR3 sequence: CASRERKVSLNTEAFF. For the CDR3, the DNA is TGTGCCAGTAGGGAAAGGAAGGTGTCGCTGAACACTGAAGCTTTCTTT.

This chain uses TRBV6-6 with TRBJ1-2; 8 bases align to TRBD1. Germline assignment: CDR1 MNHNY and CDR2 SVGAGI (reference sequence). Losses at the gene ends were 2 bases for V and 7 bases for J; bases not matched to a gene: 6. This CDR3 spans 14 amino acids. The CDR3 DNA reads TGTGCCAGCAGTTACGTCGACAGGGGTGGTGGCTACACCTTC. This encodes CASSYVDRGGGYTF.

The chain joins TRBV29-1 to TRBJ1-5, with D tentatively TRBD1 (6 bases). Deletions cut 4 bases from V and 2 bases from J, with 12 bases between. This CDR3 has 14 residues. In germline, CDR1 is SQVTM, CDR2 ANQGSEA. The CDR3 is CSVGVGGGNQPQHF. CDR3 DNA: TGCAGCGTTGGAGTGGGGGGCGGCAATCAGCCCCAGCATTTT.

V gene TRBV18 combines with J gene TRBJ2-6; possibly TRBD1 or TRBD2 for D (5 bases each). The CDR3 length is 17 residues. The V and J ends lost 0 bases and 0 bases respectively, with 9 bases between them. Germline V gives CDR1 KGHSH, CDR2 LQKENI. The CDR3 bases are TGTGCCAGCTCACCACCGGGACCTTCCTCTGGGGCCAACGTCCTGACTTTC. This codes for CASSPPGPSSGANVLTF.

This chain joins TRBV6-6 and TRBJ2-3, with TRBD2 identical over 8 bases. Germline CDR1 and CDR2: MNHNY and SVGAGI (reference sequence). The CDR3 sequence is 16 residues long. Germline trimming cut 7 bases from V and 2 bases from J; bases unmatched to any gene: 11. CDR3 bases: TGTGCCAGCAATGTTTTCGGAGCGGGGGACACAGATACGCAGTATTTT. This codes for CASNVFGAGDTDTQYF.

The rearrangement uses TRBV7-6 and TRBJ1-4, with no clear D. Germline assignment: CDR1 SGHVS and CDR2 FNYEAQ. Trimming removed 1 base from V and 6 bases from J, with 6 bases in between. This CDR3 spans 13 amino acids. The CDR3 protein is CASSLDTYEKLFF. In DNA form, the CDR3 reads TGTGCCAGCAGCTTAGATACTTATGAAAAACTGTTTTTT.

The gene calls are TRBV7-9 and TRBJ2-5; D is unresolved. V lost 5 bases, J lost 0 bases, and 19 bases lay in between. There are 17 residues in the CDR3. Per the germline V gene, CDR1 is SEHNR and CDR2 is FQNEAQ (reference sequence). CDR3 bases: TGTGCCAGCAGCCCTACCCAGGAGACCCGGTACCAAGAGACCCAGTACTTC. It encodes CASSPTQETRYQETQYF. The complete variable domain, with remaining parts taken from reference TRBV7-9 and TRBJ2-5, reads DTGVSQNPRHKITKRGQNVTFRCDPISEHNRLYWYRQTLGQGPEFLTYFQNEAQLEKSRLLSDRFSAERPKGSFSTLEIQRTEQGDSAMYLCASSPTQETRYQETQYFGPGTRLLVL.

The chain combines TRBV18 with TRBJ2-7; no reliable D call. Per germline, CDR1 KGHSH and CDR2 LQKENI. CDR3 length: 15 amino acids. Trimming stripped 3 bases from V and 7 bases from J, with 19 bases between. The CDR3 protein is CASSPPVGPTSEQYF. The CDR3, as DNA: TGTGCCAGCTCACCTCCCGTGGGCCCCACGAGTGAGCAGTACTTC. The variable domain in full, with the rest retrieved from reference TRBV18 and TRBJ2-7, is NAGVMQNPRHLVRRRGQEARLRCSPMKGHSHVYWYRQLPEEGLKFMVYLQKENIIDESGMPKERFSAEFPKEGPSILRIQQVVRGDSAAYFCASSPPVGPTSEQYFGPGTRLTVT.

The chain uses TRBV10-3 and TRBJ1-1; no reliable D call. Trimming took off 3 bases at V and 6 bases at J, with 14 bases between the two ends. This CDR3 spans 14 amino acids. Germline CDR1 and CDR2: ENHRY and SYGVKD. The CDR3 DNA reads TGTGCCATCAGTGACCGGACGGGTCACCCTGAAGCTTTCTTT. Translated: CAISDRTGHPEAFF.

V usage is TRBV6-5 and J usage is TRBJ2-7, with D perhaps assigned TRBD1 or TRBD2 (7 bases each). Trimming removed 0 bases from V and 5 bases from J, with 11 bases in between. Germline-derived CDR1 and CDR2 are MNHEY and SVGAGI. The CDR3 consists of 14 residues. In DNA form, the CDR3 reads TGTGCCAGCAGTTACTCGACAGGGACTAACGAGCAGTACTTC. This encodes CASSYSTGTNEQYF.

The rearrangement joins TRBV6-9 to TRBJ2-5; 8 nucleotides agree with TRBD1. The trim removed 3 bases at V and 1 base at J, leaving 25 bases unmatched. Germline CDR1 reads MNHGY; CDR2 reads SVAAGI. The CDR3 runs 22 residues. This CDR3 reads CASSYAGELQGVYCFGQETQYF. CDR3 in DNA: TGTGCCAGCAGTTACGCCGGAGAACTACAGGGGGTTTATTGTTTTGGCCAAGAGACCCAGTACTTC.

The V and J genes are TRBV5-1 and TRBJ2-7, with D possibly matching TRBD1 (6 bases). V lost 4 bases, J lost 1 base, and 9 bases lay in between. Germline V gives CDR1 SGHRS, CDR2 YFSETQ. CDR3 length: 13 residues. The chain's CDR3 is CASSVDRSYEQYF. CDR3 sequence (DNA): TGCGCCAGCAGCGTAGACAGGTCCTACGAGCAGTACTTC.

In nucleotides, the CDR3 is TGTGCCAGCAGCTTATCGGGACGGGACGGGACCCAGTACTTC. Its protein is CASSLSGRDGTQYF. The genes are TRBV7-3 and TRBJ2-5, with D perhaps TRBD1 or TRBD2 (5 bases each). Trimming stripped 2 bases from V and 7 bases from J, with 14 bases between. The CDR3 runs 14 residues. Per germline, CDR1 SGHTA and CDR2 FQGTGA.

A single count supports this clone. DNA for the CDR3: TGCGCCAGCAGCTTGGACACCTATGGCTACACCTTC. Translated: CASSLDTYGYTF. V gene TRBV5-1 combines with J gene TRBJ1-2, with D hard to call. Germline V gene lookup returns CDR1 SGHRS and CDR2 YFSETQ. V lost 0 bases and J 4 bases, leaving 4 bases between the germline ends. This CDR3 region has 12 residues. The entire variable domain, with the rest obtained from reference TRBV5-1 and TRBJ1-2, is as follows: KAGVTQTPRYLIKTRGQQVTLSCSPISGHRSVSWYQQTPGQGLQFLFEYFSETQRNKGNFPGRFSGRQFSNSRSEMNVSTLELGDSALYLCASSLDTYGYTFGSGTRLTVV.

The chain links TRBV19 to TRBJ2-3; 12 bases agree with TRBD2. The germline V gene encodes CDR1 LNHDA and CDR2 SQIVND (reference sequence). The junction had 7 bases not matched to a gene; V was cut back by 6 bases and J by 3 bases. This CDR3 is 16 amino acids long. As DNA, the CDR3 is TGTGCCAGTAGCACCCTCGGACTAGCGGGAACAGATACGCAGTATTTT. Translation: CASSTLGLAGTDTQYF.